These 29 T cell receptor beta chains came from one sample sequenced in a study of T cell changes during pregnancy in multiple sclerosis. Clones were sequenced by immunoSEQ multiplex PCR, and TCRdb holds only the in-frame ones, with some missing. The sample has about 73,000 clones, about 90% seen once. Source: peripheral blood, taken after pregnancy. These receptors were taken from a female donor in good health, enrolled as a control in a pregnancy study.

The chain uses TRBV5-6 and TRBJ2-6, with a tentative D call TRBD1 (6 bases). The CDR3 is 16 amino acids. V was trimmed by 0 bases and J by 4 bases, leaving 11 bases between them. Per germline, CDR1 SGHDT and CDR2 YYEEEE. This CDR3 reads CASSLVGHPGANVLTF. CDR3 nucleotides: TGTGCCAGCAGCTTGGTGGGACACCCGGGGGCCAACGTCCTGACTTTC.

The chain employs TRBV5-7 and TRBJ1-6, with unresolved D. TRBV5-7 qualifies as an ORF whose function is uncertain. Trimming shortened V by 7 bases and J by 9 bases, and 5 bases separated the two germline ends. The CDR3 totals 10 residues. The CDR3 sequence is CASLPSPLHF. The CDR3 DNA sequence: TGTGCCAGCCTTCCTTCACCCCTCCACTTT.

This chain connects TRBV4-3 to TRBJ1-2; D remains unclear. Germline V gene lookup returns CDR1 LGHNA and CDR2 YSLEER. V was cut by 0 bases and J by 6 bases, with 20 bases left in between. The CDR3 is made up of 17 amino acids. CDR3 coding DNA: TGCGCCAGCAGCCAAGATGTGGGAGGAAAGCTCCATAATGGCTACACCTTC. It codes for CASSQDVGGKLHNGYTF.

CDR3 in DNA: TGTGCCAGCAGTGGACAGAAATTGAACACTGAAGCTTTCTTT. Amino acids: CASSGQKLNTEAFF. The J gene is TRBJ1-1, the V gene TRBV6-4, with D possibly being TRBD1 (5 bases). The V gene lost 4 bases and the J gene lost 0 bases, with 9 bases spanning the gap. Germline loops: CDR1 MRHNA, CDR2 SNTAGT. The CDR3 has 14 residues.

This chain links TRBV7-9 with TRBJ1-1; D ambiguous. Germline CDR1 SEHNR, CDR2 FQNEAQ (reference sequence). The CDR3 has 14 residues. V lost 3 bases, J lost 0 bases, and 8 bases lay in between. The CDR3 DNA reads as TGTGCCAGCAGCTTGTATTCAGTGAACACTGAAGCTTTCTTT. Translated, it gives CASSLYSVNTEAFF.

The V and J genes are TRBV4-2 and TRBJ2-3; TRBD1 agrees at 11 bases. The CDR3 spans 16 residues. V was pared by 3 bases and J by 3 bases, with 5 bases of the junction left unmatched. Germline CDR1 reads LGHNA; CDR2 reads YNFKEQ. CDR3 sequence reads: CASSQEDRGLTDTQYF. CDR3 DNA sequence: TGTGCCAGCAGCCAGGAGGACAGGGGGCTTACAGATACGCAGTATTTT.

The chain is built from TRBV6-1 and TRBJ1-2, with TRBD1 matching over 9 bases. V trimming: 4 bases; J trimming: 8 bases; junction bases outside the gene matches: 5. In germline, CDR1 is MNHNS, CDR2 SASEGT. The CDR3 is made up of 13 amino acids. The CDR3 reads CASSADRGGGYTF. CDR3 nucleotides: TGTGCCAGCAGTGCGGACAGGGGAGGCGGCTACACCTTC.

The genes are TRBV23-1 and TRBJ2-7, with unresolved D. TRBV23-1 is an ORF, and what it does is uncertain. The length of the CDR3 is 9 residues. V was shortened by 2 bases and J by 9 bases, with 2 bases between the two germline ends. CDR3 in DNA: TGCGCCAGCAGTCAACGGCAGTACTTC. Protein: CASSQRQYF.

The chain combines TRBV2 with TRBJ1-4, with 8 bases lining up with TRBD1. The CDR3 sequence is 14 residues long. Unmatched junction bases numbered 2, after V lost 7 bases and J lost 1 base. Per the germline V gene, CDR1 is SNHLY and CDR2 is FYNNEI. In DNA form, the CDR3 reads TGTGCCAGCACCGACAGGGGAACTAATGAAAAACTGTTTTTT. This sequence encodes CASTDRGTNEKLFF.

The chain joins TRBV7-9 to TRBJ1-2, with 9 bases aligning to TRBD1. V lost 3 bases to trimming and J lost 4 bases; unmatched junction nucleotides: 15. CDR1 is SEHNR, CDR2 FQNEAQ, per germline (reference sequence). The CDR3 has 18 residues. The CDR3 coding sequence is TGTGCCAGCAGCTTGGGACGCCTGGACAGGGGTTTGGTCTATGGCTACACCTTC. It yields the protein CASSLGRLDRGLVYGYTF. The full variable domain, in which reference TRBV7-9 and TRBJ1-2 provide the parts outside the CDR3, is DTGVSQNPRHKITKRGQNVTFRCDPISEHNRLYWYRQTLGQGPEFLTYFQNEAQLEKSRLLSDRFSAERPKGSFSTLEIQRTEQGDSAMYLCASSLGRLDRGLVYGYTFGSGTRLTVV.

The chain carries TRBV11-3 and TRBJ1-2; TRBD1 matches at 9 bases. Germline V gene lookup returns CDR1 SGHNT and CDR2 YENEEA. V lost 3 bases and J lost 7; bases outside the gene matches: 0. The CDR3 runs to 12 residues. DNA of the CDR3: TGTGCCAGCAGCTTGGACAGGGGTGGCTACACCTTC. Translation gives CASSLDRGGYTF.

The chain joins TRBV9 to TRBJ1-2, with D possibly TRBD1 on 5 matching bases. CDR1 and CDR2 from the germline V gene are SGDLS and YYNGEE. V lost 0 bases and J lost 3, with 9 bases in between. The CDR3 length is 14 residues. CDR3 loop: CASSVGGADYGYTF. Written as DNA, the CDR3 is TGTGCCAGCAGCGTAGGGGGCGCGGACTATGGCTACACCTTC.

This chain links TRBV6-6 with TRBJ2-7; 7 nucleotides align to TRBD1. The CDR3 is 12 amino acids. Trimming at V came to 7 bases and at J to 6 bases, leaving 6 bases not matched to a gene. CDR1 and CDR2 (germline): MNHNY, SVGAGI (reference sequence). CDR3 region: CASIGQVGEQYF. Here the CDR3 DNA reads TGTGCCAGCATCGGACAGGTGGGCGAGCAGTACTTC.

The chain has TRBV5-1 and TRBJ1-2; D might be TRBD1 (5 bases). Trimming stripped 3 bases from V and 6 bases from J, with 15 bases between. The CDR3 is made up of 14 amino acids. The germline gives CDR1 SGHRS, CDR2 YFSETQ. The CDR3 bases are TGCGCCAGCAGCTCGAGCGGGACGTCGAATGGCTACACCTTC. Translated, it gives CASSSSGTSNGYTF.

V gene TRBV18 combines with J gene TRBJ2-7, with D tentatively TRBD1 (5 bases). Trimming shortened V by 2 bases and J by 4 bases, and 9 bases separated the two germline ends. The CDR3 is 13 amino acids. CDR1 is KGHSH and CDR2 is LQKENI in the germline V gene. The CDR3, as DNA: TGTGCCAGCTCACCAGGTACAGGATACGAGCAGTACTTC. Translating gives CASSPGTGYEQYF.

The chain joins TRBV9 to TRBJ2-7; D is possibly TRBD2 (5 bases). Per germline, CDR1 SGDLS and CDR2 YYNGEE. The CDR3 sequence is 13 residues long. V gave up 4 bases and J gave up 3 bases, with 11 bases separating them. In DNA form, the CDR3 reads TGTGCCAGCAGCCCAGAGGGTTTCTACGAGCAGTACTTC. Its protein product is CASSPEGFYEQYF.

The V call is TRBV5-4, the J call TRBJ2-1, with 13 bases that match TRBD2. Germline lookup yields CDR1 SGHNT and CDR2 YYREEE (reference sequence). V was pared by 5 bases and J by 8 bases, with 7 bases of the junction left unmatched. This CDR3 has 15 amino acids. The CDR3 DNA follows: TGTGCCAGCAGTTCCGGACTAGCGGGGGTATATGAGCAGTTCTTC. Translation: CASSSGLAGVYEQFF.

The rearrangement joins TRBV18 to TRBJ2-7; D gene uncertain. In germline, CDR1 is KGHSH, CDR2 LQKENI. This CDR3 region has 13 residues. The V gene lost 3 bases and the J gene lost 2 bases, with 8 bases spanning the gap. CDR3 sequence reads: CASSPPTTYEQYF. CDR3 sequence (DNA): TGTGCCAGCTCACCTCCTACCACCTACGAGCAGTACTTC.

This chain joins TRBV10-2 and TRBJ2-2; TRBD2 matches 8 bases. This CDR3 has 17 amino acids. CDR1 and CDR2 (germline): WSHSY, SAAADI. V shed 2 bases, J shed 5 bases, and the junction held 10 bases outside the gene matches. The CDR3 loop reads CASSEKIRRGETGELFF. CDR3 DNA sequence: TGCGCCAGCAGTGAGAAGATAAGGCGGGGGGAGACCGGGGAGCTGTTTTTT.

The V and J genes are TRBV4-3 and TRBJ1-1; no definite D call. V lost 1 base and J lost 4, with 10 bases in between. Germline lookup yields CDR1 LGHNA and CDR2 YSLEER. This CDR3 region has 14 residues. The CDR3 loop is CASSQGGESTEAFF. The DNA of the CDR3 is TGCGCCAGCAGCCAAGGCGGGGAGAGCACTGAAGCTTTCTTT.

The CDR3 reads CASSPSVIEAFF. CDR3 nucleotide sequence: TGTGCCAGCAGCCCGTCGGTTATAGAAGCTTTCTTT. This chain connects TRBV7-9 to TRBJ1-1; unclear D gene. Germline CDR1 reads SEHNR; CDR2 reads FQNEAQ (reference sequence). This CDR3 is built from 12 residues. The germline V and J ends were trimmed by 5 bases and 8 bases, with 12 bases remaining between them. The whole variable domain, remainder taken from reference TRBV7-9 and TRBJ1-1, is DTGVSQNPRHKITKRGQNVTFRCDPISEHNRLYWYRQTLGQGPEFLTYFQNEAQLEKSRLLSDRFSAERPKGSFSTLEIQRTEQGDSAMYLCASSPSVIEAFFGQGTRLTVV.

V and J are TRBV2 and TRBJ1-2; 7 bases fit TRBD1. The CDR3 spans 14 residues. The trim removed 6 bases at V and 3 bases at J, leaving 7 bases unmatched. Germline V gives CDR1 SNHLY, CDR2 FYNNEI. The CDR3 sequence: CASSEGAGYYGYTF. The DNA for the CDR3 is TGTGCCAGCAGCGAGGGGGCAGGGTACTATGGCTACACCTTC.

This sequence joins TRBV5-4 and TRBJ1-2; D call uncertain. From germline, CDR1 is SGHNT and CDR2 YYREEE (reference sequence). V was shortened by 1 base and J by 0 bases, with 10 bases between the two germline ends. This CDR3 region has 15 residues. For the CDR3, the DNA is TGTGCCAGCAGCTTGTCTATAGGAGCTAACTATGGCTACACCTTC. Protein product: CASSLSIGANYGYTF. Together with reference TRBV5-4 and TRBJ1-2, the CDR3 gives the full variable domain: ETGVTQSPTHLIKTRGQQVTLRCSSQSGHNTVSWYQQALGQGPQFIFQYYREEENGRGNFPPRFSGLQFPNYSSELNVNALELDDSALYLCASSLSIGANYGYTFGSGTRLTVV.

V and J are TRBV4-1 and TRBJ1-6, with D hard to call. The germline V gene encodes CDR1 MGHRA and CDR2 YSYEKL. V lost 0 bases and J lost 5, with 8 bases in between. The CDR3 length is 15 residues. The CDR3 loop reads CASSQESVDNSPLHF. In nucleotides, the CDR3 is TGCGCCAGCAGCCAAGAATCGGTAGATAATTCACCCCTCCACTTT.

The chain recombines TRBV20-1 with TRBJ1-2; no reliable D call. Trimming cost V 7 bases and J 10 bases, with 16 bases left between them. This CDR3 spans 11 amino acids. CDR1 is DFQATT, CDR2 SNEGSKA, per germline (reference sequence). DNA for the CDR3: TGCAGTGGATACGAAAGACTGTTCTACACCTTC. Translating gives CSGYERLFYTF.

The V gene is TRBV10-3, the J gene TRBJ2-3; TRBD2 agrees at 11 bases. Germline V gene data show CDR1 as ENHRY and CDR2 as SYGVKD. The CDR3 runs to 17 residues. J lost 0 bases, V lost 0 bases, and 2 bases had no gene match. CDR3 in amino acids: CAISESGLAESTDTQYF. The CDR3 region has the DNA TGTGCCATCAGTGAGTCGGGACTAGCGGAGAGCACAGATACGCAGTATTTT.

The CDR3 DNA follows: TGTGCCTGGAGTGTAGGGAGGGGGAACACTGAAGCTTTCTTT. Translated: CAWSVGRGNTEAFF. The rearrangement uses TRBV30 and TRBJ1-1, with D maybe TRBD1 (5 bases). Germline loops: CDR1 GTSNPN, CDR2 SVGIG (reference sequence). CDR3 length: 14 amino acids. With 0 bases removed from V and 1 base from J, the gap between germline ends came to 9 bases.

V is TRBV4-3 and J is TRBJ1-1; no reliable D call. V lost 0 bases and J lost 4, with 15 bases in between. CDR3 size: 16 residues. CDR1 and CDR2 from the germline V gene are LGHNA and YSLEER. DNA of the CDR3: TGCGCCAGCAGCCAAGATAGCGCGGCGGTTGCCACTGAAGCTTTCTTT. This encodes CASSQDSAAVATEAFF.

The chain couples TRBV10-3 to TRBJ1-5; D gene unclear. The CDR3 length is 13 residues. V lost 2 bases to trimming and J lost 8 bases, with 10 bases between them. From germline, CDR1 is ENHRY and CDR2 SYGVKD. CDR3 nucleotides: TGTGCCATCAGTGAGGGAGAGAAGGAGCCCCAGCATTTT. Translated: CAISEGEKEPQHF.